One sample yielded the 24 T cell receptor beta chains listed below, sequenced in a study of shared clonotypes between healthy human individuals. Libraries were prepared by immunoSEQ multiplex PCR; TCRdb keeps only in-frame clonotypes and omits some of them. The sample has approximately 2.3 million clones; 85% to 95% are singletons. The sample consisted of naive CD4+ T cells from PBMCs. The subset here: CD45RA+ positively selected. Every receptor here comes from a man aged 18 to 29 in good health. Some clones in this sample may be carry-over from other donors' samples.

The CDR3 nucleotides are TGCGCCAGCAGCTTGGTCCTAGTCCAAGAGACCCAGTACTTC. Encoded protein: CASSLVLVQETQYF. The rearrangement links TRBV5-1 to TRBJ2-5; no clear D gene. The CDR3 extends over 14 amino acids. V lost 0 bases and J lost 1, with 7 bases in between. Germline V gene lookup returns CDR1 SGHRS and CDR2 YFSETQ.

The chain combines TRBV30 with TRBJ2-2, with a tentative D call TRBD1 (6 bases). V lost 4 bases to trimming and J lost 6 bases, with 18 bases between them. From germline, CDR1 is GTSNPN and CDR2 SVGIG (reference sequence). The CDR3 length is 15 residues. The CDR3 protein is CAWNPTGLFAGELFF. The CDR3 DNA reads as TGTGCCTGGAATCCAACAGGGCTGTTCGCCGGGGAGCTGTTTTTT. The whole variable domain, filled in from reference TRBV30 and TRBJ2-2, reads SQTIHQWPATLVQPVGSPLSLECTVEGTSNPNLYWYRQAAGRGLQLLFYSVGIGQISSEVPQNLSASRPQDRQFILSSKKLLLSDSGFYLCAWNPTGLFAGELFFGEGSRLTVL.

The rearrangement uses TRBV28 and TRBJ2-7, with D possibly TRBD2 on 5 matching bases. Trimming cost V 3 bases and J 3 bases, with 15 bases left between them. Germline V gene data show CDR1 as MDHEN and CDR2 as SYDVKM. The CDR3 is 15 amino acids. The CDR3 DNA is TGTGCCAGCAGTTTGCCTCGGGGAATGGGCTACGAGCAGTACTTC. It is translated as CASSLPRGMGYEQYF.

The genes are TRBV6-1 and TRBJ1-1, with D possibly matching TRBD1 (5 bases). Trimming took 0 bases from V and 9 from J, leaving 11 bases between them. From germline, CDR1 is MNHNS and CDR2 SASEGT. CDR3 size: 13 residues. The CDR3 is CASSEAFGGKAFF. CDR3 nucleotides: TGTGCCAGCAGTGAAGCGTTTGGGGGGAAAGCTTTCTTT.

About this clone itself: Other DNA sequences in the sample encode the same CDR3. The rearrangement joins TRBV28 to TRBJ1-2; no reliable D call. Germline-derived CDR1 and CDR2 are MDHEN and SYDVKM. The CDR3 contains 11 residues. The V gene lost 6 bases and the J gene lost 5 bases, with 7 bases spanning the gap. The CDR3 sequence: CASSGVYGYTF. The CDR3 DNA sequence: TGTGCCAGCAGCGGGGTATATGGCTACACCTTC.

CDR3 region: CASSGTGVPSTDTQYF. DNA of the CDR3: TGCGCCAGCAGCGGGACAGGGGTCCCGAGCACAGATACGCAGTATTTT. V is TRBV5-1 and J is TRBJ2-3; 10 positions match TRBD1. Germline V lookup: CDR1 SGHRS, CDR2 YFSETQ. V was clipped by 4 bases and J by 0 bases; unmatched bases: 5. This CDR3 is built from 16 residues.

The chain uses TRBV4-1 and TRBJ2-3, with no clear D. From germline, CDR1 is MGHRA and CDR2 YSYEKL. The length of the CDR3 is 16 residues. Trimming pared 1 base from V and 4 bases from J, leaving 15 bases between. CDR3 amino acids: CASSQAVPLGADTQYF. CDR3 bases: TGCGCCAGCAGCCAAGCCGTTCCTTTGGGCGCAGATACGCAGTATTTT.

V gene TRBV5-1 combines with J gene TRBJ1-2; D remains ambiguous. This CDR3 has 13 amino acids. CDR1 is SGHRS and CDR2 is YFSETQ in the germline V gene. V lost 2 bases and J lost 7, with 12 bases in between. The CDR3 loop reads CASSFEVDRGYTF. The DNA of the CDR3 is TGCGCCAGCAGCTTCGAAGTAGACCGTGGCTACACCTTC.

This rearrangement joins TRBV5-5 to TRBJ1-3; 9 nucleotides line up with TRBD1. The germline V gene has CDR1 SGHKS and CDR2 YYEKEE (reference sequence). The CDR3 loop spans 14 amino acids. The V gene end was trimmed by 2 bases and the J gene end by 4 bases; junction bases not matched to a gene: 1. CDR3 coding DNA: TGTGCCAGCAGCTTAGACAGGGGGGGAAACACCATATATTTT. Translation gives CASSLDRGGNTIYF.

The genes are TRBV19 and TRBJ1-4, with D unresolved. V lost 6 bases to trimming and J lost 11 bases, with 16 bases between them. Germline CDR1 LNHDA, CDR2 SQIVND (reference sequence). There are 13 residues in the CDR3. CDR3 nucleotides: TGTGCCAGTAGCCCTCACTTAACTTTGAAACTGTTTTTT. Translation gives CASSPHLTLKLFF.

Turning to this clone: The sample has other DNA sequences that encode this CDR3 too. The chain couples TRBV11-2 to TRBJ1-3; D unclear. V was trimmed by 5 bases and J by 2 bases, leaving 4 bases between them. Germline CDR1 is SGHAT and CDR2 is FQNNGV. This CDR3 spans 12 amino acids. Here the CDR3 reads CASSLTGNTIYF. The CDR3, as DNA: TGTGCCAGCAGCCTTACTGGAAACACCATATATTTT.

Here the CDR3 DNA reads TGCGCCAGCAGCTCGCTAGGACTAGCGGGAGTACAAGATACGCAGTATTTT. It codes for CASSSLGLAGVQDTQYF. The chain employs TRBV5-1 and TRBJ2-3; 13 positions match TRBD2. The trim removed 3 bases at V and 5 bases at J, leaving 9 bases unmatched. CDR1 is SGHRS, CDR2 YFSETQ, per germline. The CDR3 runs 17 residues.

This rearrangement joins TRBV30 to TRBJ2-7, with 7 bases lining up with TRBD1. This CDR3 comprises 12 residues. V dropped 8 bases and J dropped 1; count of bases not matched to a gene: 5. Looked up from germline, CDR1 is GTSNPN and CDR2 is SVGIG (reference sequence). In DNA, the CDR3 is TGTGCCAGCACAGGGGTGTCCTACGAGCAGTACTTC. Residues: CASTGVSYEQYF.

This clone was picked up a small number of times. This chain uses TRBV7-9 with TRBJ1-1; D unclear. The germline gives CDR1 SEHNR, CDR2 FQNEAQ (reference sequence). This CDR3 spans 13 amino acids. V was cut by 2 bases and J by 4 bases, with 8 bases left in between. The chain's CDR3 is CASSLSGLTEAFF. The CDR3 bases are TGTGCCAGCAGCTTATCAGGTCTCACTGAAGCTTTCTTT.

Only a few counts were recorded for this clone. The genes are TRBV30 and TRBJ2-3; no definite D call. CDR3 length: 14 residues. CDR1 and CDR2 from the germline V gene are GTSNPN and SVGIG (reference sequence). V dropped 1 base and J dropped 2 bases, with 10 bases sitting between them. The CDR3 region has the DNA TGTGCCTGGAGTGAAGAGTTAAACACAGATACGCAGTATTTT. Translated: CAWSEELNTDTQYF.

The V call is TRBV7-2, the J call TRBJ1-5; D remains ambiguous. The CDR3 is 15 amino acids. The V gene's germline CDR1 is SGHTA and CDR2 FQGNSA. V was cut by 5 bases and J by 0 bases, with 11 bases left in between. This CDR3 is CASSEGVYSNQPQHF. In DNA, the CDR3 is TGTGCCAGCAGCGAGGGAGTTTATAGCAATCAGCCCCAGCATTTT. Using reference TRBV7-2 and TRBJ1-5 for the parts outside the CDR3, the full variable domain is GAGVSQSPSNKVTEKGKDVELRCDPISGHTALYWYRQSLGQGLEFLIYFQGNSAPDKSGLPSDRFSAERTGGSVSTLTIQRTQQEDSAVYLCASSEGVYSNQPQHFGDGTRLSIL.

This rearrangement joins TRBV18 to TRBJ1-3; D call uncertain. This CDR3 is 12 amino acids long. The V end lost 5 bases, the J end lost 7 bases, and 9 bases lay between the germline ends. CDR1 is KGHSH and CDR2 is LQKENI in the germline V gene. In DNA form, the CDR3 reads TGTGCCAGCTCAAAACCAAGGAACACCATATATTTT. Encoded protein: CASSKPRNTIYF.

The rearrangement uses TRBV9 and TRBJ2-1; 15 bases are a match to TRBD2. CDR3 length equals 17 residues. Germline V lookup: CDR1 SGDLS, CDR2 YYNGEE. Losses at the gene ends were 4 bases for V and 4 bases for J; bases not matched to a gene: 6. CDR3 coding DNA: TGTGCCAGCAGCCCTCGGACTAGCGGGGGGGCATACAATGAGCAGTTCTTC. Translated: CASSPRTSGGAYNEQFF.

The gene calls are TRBV6-5 and TRBJ2-7, with D tentatively TRBD1 (5 bases). The CDR3 contains 14 residues. Germline V gene data show CDR1 as MNHEY and CDR2 as SVGAGI. Trimming left V 8 bases short and J 2 bases short, with 16 bases between. CDR3 coding DNA: TGTGCCAGCGGGATGGGGCAGGCAACCTACGAGCAGTACTTC. Amino acid sequence: CASGMGQATYEQYF.

This chain joins TRBV5-1 and TRBJ1-3; D not certain. The length of the CDR3 is 16 residues. V dropped 0 bases and J dropped 0 bases, with 10 bases sitting between them. Germline loops: CDR1 SGHRS, CDR2 YFSETQ. The CDR3 reads CASSLAQWSSGNTIYF. The DNA of the CDR3 is TGCGCCAGCAGCTTGGCCCAGTGGAGCTCTGGAAACACCATATATTTT.

The rearrangement uses TRBV7-9 and TRBJ2-7; a possible D gene is TRBD2 (6 bases). The V end lost 3 bases, the J end lost 0 bases, and 15 bases lay between the germline ends. The CDR3 is 16 residues long. CDR1 SEHNR and CDR2 FQNEAQ come from the germline V gene (reference sequence). The CDR3 protein is CASSLGVVRDSYEQYF. The CDR3, as DNA: TGTGCCAGCAGCTTGGGTGTAGTGCGGGACTCCTACGAGCAGTACTTC.

The rearrangement joins TRBV5-1 to TRBJ2-1, with 9 bases lining up with TRBD2. CDR1 SGHRS and CDR2 YFSETQ come from the germline V gene. V lost 2 bases, J lost 7 bases, and 10 bases stayed unmatched. The CDR3 is 16 residues long. CDR3 loop: CASSFGPSGTGNEQFF. The CDR3 DNA is TGCGCCAGCAGCTTTGGGCCTAGCGGGACGGGTAATGAGCAGTTCTTC.

The CDR3 reads CASSQTSEPPYNEQFF. CDR3 in DNA: TGTGCCAGCAGCCAGACTAGCGAGCCTCCCTACAATGAGCAGTTCTTC. The V call is TRBV7-2, the J call TRBJ2-1; 8 bases fit TRBD2. CDR3 length: 16 residues. Germline CDR1 is SGHTA and CDR2 is FQGNSA. The V and J ends lost 5 bases and 2 bases, in that order; junction bases with no gene match: 8.

The V call is TRBV2, the J call TRBJ2-5; D gene ambiguous. This CDR3 contains 13 residues. Germline CDR1 SNHLY, CDR2 FYNNEI. The ends were cut back, 2 bases at V and 7 bases at J, with 11 bases in the middle. The CDR3 bases are TGTGCCAGCAGTGAATCAGGCGGTGGGACCCAGTACTTC. It is translated as CASSESGGGTQYF. The full variable domain, rest sourced from reference TRBV2 and TRBJ2-5, is EPEVTQTPSHQVTQMGQEVILRCVPISNHLYFYWYRQILGQKVEFLVSFYNNEISEKSEIFDDQFSVERPDGSNFTLKIRSTKLEDSAMYFCASSESGGGTQYFGPGTRLLVL.